This is a list of T cell receptor beta chains from one sample in a study of shared clonotypes between healthy human individuals. The repertoire was sequenced with immunoSEQ multiplex PCR; TCRdb's copy has only in-frame clones and lacks some. The sample consists of 170,000 or so clones, 65% to 70% of them appearing once. The sample was memory CD4+ T cells sorted from blood. The receptor source for this set is a man in his thirties or forties in good health. Both conserved end residues are part of each CDR3. Each record gives: V gene, D gene, J gene, clone size, CDR3 length, CDR3 DNA, CDR3 protein. A D gene is named only where the DNA matches it firmly. Rows give clone size only sometimes, using once, few, many, or a class for an expanded clone.

>TRBV28|TRBD2|TRBJ2-4|few|15
TGTGCCAGCGGAGAATTAGCGGGAGGAGAAAACATTCAGTACTTC
CASGELAGGENIQYF
>TRBV2|.|TRBJ2-5|.|13
TGTGCCAGCAGTAGGGGAGGCGGGGAGACCCAGTACTTC
CASSRGGGETQYF
>TRBV28|.|TRBJ1-5|.|12
TGTGCCAGCAGTACGAGCAATCAGCCCCAGCATTTT
CASSTSNQPQHF
>TRBV2|.|TRBJ1-2|.|17
TGTGCCAGCAGTGAAATCCTTATTCGGGTAGAAGGCGGGGGCTACACCTTC
CASSEILIRVEGGGYTF
>TRBV9|TRBD2|TRBJ2-1|.|15
TGTGCCAGCAGCCTATTAGCGGGAGGTTACAATGAGCAGTTCTTC
CASSLLAGGYNEQFF
>TRBV28|TRBD1|TRBJ2-7|.|15
TGTGCCAGCAGTATACCGGGACAGCACCGTTACGAGCAGTACTTC
CASSIPGQHRYEQYF
>TRBV9|TRBD1|TRBJ2-1|.|15
TGTGCCAGCAGCGTAGATCAGGGGGCGCTTAATGAGCAGTTCTTC
CASSVDQGALNEQFF
>TRBV6-4|.|TRBJ2-5|.|13
TGTGCCAGCAGTCAAGATGGGCAAGAGACCCAGTACTTC
CASSQDGQETQYF
>TRBV18|TRBD1|TRBJ1-1|.|12
TGTGCCAGCTCACGTCGACAGGGTGAAGCTTTCTTT
CASSRRQGEAFF
>TRBV19|.|TRBJ2-2|.|13
TGTGCCAGTCTACGAGGGGACACCGGGGAGCTGTTTTTT
CASLRGDTGELFF
>TRBV15|.|TRBJ2-7|.|17
TGTGCCACCAGCAGAGGGGGGGGCCGGAGACAATCCTACGAGCAGTACTTC
CATSRGGGRRQSYEQYF
>TRBV29-1|.|TRBJ2-1|few|15
TGCAGCGTTGCCGGGTCCTTCGAGTCTTCGGATGAGCAGTTCTTC
CSVAGSFESSDEQFF
>TRBV27|TRBD2|TRBJ2-7|few|18
TGTGCCAGCAGTTTAACACCCCTAGCGGGAGGATTCTCCTACGAGCAGTACTTC
CASSLTPLAGGFSYEQYF
>TRBV2|.|TRBJ2-1|.|12
TGTGCCAGCAGGAGAGAAACTAATGAGCAGTTCTTC
CASRRETNEQFF
>TRBV7-9|.|TRBJ2-2|.|14
TGTGCCAGCAGGAAGGACGGGAACACCGGGGAGCTGTTTTTT
CASRKDGNTGELFF
>TRBV18|.|TRBJ1-2|once|14
TGTGCCAGCTCACCACGGGCAGGGGCCTATGGCTACACCTTC
CASSPRAGAYGYTF
>TRBV5-6|TRBD1|TRBJ1-1|few|15
TGTGCCAGCAGCACTAACAGGGGGCCGGGCACTGAAGCTTTCTTT
CASSTNRGPGTEAFF
>TRBV30|.|TRBJ1-5|.|14
TGTGCCTGGAGGGGGGCAGGGAGCAATCAGCCCCAGCATTTT
CAWRGAGSNQPQHF
>TRBV2|.|TRBJ2-3|.|10
TGTGCAAAAAGCACAGATACGCAGTATTTT
CAKSTDTQYF
>TRBV2|.|TRBJ2-5|.|13
TGTGCCAGCAATGGAGGGCGGCAAGAGACCCAGTACTTC
CASNGGRQETQYF
>TRBV7-8|TRBD1|TRBJ2-7|.|16
TGTGCCAGCAGACTTGACAGGGGGGTGAATTTACGCGAGCAGTACTTC
CASRLDRGVNLREQYF
>TRBV27|.|TRBJ2-1|.|12
TGTGCCAGCAGTCCGAACTACAATGAGCAGTTCTTC
CASSPNYNEQFF
>TRBV11-3|.|TRBJ2-5|.|13
TGTGCCAGCAGCCCTAATAAGCAAGAGACCCAGTACTTC
CASSPNKQETQYF
>TRBV19|.|TRBJ2-2|few|14
TGTGCCAGCGGACTATGGGAGAACACCGGGGAGCTGTTTTTT
CASGLWENTGELFF
>TRBV11-3|TRBD2|TRBJ2-1|.|15
TGTGCCAGCAGCTTCAGGACTAGCGAATACAATGAGCAGTTCTTC
CASSFRTSEYNEQFF
>TRBV29-1|.|TRBJ1-2|.|11
TGCAGCGTTGATAGCGCGGATGGCTACACCTTC
CSVDSADGYTF
>TRBV10-3|TRBD2|TRBJ2-1|.|17
TGTGCCATCAGTGATCTAGCGGGAGACAGGACCTACAATGAGCAGTTCTTC
CAISDLAGDRTYNEQFF
>TRBV2|TRBD2|TRBJ2-7|.|13
TGTGCCAGCAGTGTAGCGGGAGGGGTCGAGCAGTACTTC
CASSVAGGVEQYF
>TRBV2|TRBD1|TRBJ2-2|.|14
TGTGCCAGCAGTGTCAGGGGGCTCACCGGGGAGCTGTTTTTT
CASSVRGLTGELFF
>TRBV18|.|TRBJ2-5|.|13
TGTGCCAGCTCACTGGCCGGTGGAGAGACCCAGTACTTC
CASSLAGGETQYF
>TRBV11-1|.|TRBJ2-7|few|14
TGTGCCAGCAGCTTATCTCCCAGGGGAGGCGAGCAGTACTTC
CASSLSPRGGEQYF
>TRBV30|.|TRBJ1-2|.|11
TGTGCCTGGTCCAGGGTTTATGGCTACACCTTC
CAWSRVYGYTF